This TCR beta chain was captured by sequencing in a study of CD8+ T cells in alopecia areata. Study summary: Tofacitinib treatment spanned 6 to 18 months, with 6 months off drug afterward.

Those with alopecia areata gave lesional scalp punch biopsies and peripheral blood. Whole-study findings and limits: Compared with normal scalp, lesional scalp had higher clonality and more expanded CD8+ clones. Patients shared TCRs less clearly than mice did, possibly owing to HLA.

cDNA prepared by RNA extraction and subsequent reverse transcription served as the template for sequencing. Here immunoSEQ multiplex PCR was the method, and the copy in TCRdb shows in-frame clones only, minus some. The sample includes approximately 11,000 clones, approximately 60% of them seen just once. Concerning this clone: Its antigen is still unknown.

CDR3 size: 14 residues. Germline CDR1 is MGHRA and CDR2 is YSYEKL. Unmatched junction bases numbered 0, after V lost 3 bases and J lost 3 bases. This chain joins TRBV4-1 and TRBJ2-7; 12 bases fit TRBD2. Material: skin. The TCR originated in a human donor with alopecia areata. As DNA, the CDR3 is TGCGCCAGCAGCCAGGGACTAGCGGGCTACGAGCAGTACTTC. Its translation: CASSQGLAGYEQYF.